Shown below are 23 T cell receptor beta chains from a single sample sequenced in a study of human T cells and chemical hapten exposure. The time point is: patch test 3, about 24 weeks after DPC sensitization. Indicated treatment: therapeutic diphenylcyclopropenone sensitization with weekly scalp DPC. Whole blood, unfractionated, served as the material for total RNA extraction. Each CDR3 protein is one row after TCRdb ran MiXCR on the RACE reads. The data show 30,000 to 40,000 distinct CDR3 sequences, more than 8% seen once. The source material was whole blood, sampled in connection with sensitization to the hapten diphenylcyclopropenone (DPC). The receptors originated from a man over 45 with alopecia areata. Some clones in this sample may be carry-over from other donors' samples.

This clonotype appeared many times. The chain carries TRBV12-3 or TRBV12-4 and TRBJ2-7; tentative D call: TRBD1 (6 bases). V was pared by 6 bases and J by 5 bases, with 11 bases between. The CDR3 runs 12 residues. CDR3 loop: CASSPGVHEQYF. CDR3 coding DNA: TGTGCCAGCAGCCCAGGGGTGCACGAGCAGTACTTC.

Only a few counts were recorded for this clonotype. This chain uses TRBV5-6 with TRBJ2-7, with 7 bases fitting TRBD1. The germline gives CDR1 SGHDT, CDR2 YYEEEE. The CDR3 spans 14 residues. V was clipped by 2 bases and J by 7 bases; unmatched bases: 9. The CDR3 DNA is TGTGCCAGCAGCTTTACGTCAGGGGGAGTAGAGCAGTACTTC. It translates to CASSFTSGGVEQYF. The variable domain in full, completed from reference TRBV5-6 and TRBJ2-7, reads DAGVTQSPTHLIKTRGQQVTLRCSPKSGHDTVSWYQQALGQGPQFIFQYYEEEERQRGNFPDRFSGHQFPNYSSELNVNALLLGDSALYLCASSFTSGGVEQYFGPGTRLTVT.

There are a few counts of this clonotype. Written as DNA, the CDR3 is TGTGCCATCAGTGGAGCCTACGAGCAGTACTTC. It yields the protein CAISGAYEQYF. V gene TRBV10-3 combines with J gene TRBJ2-7; D not certain. CDR3 length: 11 residues. Germline values: CDR1 ENHRY, CDR2 SYGVKD. The ends were cut back, 4 bases at V and 2 bases at J, with 3 bases in the middle.

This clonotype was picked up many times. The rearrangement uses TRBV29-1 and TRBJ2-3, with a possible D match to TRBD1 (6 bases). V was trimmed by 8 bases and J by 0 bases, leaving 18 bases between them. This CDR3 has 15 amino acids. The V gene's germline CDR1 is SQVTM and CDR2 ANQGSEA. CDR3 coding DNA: TGCAGCTTCCGCAACCGACAGGCCAGCACAGATACGCAGTATTTT. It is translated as CSFRNRQASTDTQYF.

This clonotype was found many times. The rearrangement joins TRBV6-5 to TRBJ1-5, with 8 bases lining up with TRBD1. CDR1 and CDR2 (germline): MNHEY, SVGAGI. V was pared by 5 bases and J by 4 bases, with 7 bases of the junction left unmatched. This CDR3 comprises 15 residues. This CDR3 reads CASSRTGTSNQPQHF. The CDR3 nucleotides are TGTGCCAGCAGTAGGACAGGGACCTCTAATCAGCCCCAGCATTTT.

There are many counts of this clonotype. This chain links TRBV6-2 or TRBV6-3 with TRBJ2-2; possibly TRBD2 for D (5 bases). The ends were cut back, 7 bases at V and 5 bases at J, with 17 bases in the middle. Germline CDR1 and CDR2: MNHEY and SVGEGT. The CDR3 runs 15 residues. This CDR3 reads CASIYGRGTTGELFF. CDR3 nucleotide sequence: TGTGCCAGCATCTACGGCCGGGGAACAACCGGGGAGCTGTTTTTT.

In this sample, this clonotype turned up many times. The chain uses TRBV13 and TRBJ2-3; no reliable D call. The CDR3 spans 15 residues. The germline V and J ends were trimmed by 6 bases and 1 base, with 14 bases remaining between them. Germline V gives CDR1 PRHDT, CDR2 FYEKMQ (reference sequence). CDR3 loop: CASSLGPRRTDTQYF. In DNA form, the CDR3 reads TGTGCCAGCAGTCTAGGACCCCGTCGCACAGATACGCAGTATTTT. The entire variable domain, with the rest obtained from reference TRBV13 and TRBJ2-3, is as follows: AAGVIQSPRHLIKEKRETATLKCYPIPRHDTVYWYQQGPGQDPQFLISFYEKMQSDKGSIPDRFSAQQFSDYHSELNMSSLELGDSALYFCASSLGPRRTDTQYFGPGTRLTVL.

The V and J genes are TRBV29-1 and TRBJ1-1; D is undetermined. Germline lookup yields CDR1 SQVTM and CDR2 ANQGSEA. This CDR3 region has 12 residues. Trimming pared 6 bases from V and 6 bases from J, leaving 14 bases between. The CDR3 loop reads CSVKVDLAEAFF. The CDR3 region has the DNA TGCAGCGTGAAGGTGGACTTGGCTGAAGCTTTCTTT.

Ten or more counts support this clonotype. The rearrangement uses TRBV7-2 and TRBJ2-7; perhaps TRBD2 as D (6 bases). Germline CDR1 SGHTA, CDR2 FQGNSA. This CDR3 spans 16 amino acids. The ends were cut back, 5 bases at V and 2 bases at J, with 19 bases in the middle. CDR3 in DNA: TGTGCCAGCAGCACCCCGGAGACTAGTTACACCTACGAGCAGTACTTC. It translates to CASSTPETSYTYEQYF.

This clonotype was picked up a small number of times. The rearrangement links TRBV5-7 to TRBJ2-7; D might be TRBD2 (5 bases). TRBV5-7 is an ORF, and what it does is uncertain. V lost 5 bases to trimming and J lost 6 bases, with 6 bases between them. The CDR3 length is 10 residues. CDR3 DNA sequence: TGTGCCAGCAGACTAGGCGAGCAGTACTTC. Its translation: CASRLGEQYF.

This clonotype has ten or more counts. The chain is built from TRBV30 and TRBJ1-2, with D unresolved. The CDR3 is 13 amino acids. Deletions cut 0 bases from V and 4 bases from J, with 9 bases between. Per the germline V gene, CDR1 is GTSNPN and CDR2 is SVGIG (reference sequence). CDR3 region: CAWSVHLFYGYTF. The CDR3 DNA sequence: TGTGCCTGGAGTGTCCACCTTTTCTATGGCTACACCTTC.

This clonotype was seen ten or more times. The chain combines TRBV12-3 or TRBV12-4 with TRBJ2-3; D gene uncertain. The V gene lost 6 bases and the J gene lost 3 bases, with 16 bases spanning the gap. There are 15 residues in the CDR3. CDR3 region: CASSSQVTRTDTQYF. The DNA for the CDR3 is TGTGCCAGCAGCTCCCAGGTCACAAGGACAGATACGCAGTATTTT.

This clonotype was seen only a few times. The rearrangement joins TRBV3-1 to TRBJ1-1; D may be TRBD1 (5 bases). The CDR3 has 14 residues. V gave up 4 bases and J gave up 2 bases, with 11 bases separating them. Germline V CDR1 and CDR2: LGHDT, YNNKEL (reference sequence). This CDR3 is CASSPIDRNTEAFF. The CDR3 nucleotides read TGTGCCAGCAGCCCTATAGACAGAAACACTGAAGCTTTCTTT.

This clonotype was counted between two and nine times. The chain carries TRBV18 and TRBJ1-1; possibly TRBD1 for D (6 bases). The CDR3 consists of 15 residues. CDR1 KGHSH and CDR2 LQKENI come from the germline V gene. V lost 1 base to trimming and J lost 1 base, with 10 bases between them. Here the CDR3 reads CASSPLNRENTEAFF. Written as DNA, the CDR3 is TGTGCCAGCTCACCACTTAACAGGGAGAACACTGAAGCTTTCTTT.

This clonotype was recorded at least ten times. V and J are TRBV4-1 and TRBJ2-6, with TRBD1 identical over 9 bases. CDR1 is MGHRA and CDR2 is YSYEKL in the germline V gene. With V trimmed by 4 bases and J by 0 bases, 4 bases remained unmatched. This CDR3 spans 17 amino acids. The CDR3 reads CASSLGQGSSGANVLTF. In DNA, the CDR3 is TGCGCCAGCAGCCTGGGACAGGGAAGCTCTGGGGCCAACGTCCTGACTTTC.

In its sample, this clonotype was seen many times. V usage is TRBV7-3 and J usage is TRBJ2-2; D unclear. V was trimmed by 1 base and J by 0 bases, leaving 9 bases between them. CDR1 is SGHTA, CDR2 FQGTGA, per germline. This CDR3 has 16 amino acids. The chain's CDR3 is CASSLSGSANTGELFF. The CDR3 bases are TGTGCCAGCAGCTTAAGCGGCTCAGCGAACACCGGGGAGCTGTTTTTT.

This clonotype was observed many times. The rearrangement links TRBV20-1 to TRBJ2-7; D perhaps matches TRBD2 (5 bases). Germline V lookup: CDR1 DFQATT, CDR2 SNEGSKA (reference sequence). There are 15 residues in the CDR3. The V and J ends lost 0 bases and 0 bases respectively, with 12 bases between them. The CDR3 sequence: CSARENGSYSYEQYF. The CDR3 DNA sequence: TGCAGTGCTAGAGAAAATGGGAGTTACTCCTACGAGCAGTACTTC.

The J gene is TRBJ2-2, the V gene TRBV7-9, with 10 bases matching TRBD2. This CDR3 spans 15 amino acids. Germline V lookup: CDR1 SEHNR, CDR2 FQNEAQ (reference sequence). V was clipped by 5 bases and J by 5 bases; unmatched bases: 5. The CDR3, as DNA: TGTGCCAGCAGCCTCCTGACTAGCGGGACCGGGGAGCTGTTTTTT. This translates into CASSLLTSGTGELFF.

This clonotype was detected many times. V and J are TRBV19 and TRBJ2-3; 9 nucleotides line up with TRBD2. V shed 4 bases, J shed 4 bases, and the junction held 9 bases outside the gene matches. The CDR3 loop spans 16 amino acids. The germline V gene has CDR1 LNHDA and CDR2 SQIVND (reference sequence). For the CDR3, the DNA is TGTGCCAGTAGTACGGCGAGGACTAGCGTGGCAGATACGCAGTATTTT. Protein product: CASSTARTSVADTQYF.

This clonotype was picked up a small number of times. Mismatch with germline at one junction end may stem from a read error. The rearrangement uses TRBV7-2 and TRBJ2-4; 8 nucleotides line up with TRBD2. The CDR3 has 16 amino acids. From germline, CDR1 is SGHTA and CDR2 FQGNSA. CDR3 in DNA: TGTGCCAGCAGCATAGCGGGATTGTTAGCCAAAAACATTCAGTACTTC. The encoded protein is CASSIAGLLAKNIQYF.

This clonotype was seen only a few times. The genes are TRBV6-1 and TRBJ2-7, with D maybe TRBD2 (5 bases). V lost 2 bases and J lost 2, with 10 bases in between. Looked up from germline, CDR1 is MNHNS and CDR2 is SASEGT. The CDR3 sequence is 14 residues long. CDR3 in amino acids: CASSESGLPYEQYF. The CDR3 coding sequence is TGTGCCAGCAGTGAAAGTGGACTGCCCTACGAGCAGTACTTC.

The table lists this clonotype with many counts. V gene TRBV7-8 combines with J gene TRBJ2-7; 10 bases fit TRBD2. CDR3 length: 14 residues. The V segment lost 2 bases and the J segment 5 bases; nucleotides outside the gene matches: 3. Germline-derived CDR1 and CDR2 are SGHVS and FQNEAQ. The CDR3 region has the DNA TGTGCCAGCAGCTTAAATAGCGGGAGGAACGAGCAGTACTTC. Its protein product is CASSLNSGRNEQYF.

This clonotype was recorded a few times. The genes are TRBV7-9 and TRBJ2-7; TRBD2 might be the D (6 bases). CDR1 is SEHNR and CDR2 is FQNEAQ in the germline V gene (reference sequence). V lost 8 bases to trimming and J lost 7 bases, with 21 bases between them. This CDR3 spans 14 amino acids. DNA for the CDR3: TGTGCCAGCGGGCTCGGCGGCGGGGAAGGAGAGCAGTACTTC. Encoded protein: CASGLGGGEGEQYF.